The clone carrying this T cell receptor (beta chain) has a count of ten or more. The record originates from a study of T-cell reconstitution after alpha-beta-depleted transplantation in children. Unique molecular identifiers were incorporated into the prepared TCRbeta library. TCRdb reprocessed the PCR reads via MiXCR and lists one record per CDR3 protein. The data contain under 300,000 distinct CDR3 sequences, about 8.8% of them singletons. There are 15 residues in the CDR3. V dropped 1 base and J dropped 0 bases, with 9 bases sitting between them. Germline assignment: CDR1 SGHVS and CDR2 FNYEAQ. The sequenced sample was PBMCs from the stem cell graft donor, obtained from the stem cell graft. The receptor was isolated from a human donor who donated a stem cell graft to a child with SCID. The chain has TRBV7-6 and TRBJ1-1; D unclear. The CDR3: CASSLEAEMNTEAFF. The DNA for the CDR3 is TGTGCCAGCAGCTTAGAGGCAGAGATGAACACTGAAGCTTTCTTT.